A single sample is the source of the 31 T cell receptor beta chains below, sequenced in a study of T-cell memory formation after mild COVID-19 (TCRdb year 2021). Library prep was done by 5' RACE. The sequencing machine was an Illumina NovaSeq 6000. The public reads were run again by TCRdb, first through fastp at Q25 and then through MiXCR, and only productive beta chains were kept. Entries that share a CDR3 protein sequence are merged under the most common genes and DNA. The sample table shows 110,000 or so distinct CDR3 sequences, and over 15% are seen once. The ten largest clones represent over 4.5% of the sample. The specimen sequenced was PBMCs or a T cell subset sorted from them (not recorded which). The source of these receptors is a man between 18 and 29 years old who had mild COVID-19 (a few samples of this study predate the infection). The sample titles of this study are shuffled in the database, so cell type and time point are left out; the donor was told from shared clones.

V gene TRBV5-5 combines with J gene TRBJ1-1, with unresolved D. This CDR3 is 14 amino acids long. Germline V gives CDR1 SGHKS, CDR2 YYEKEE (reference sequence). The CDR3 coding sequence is TGTGCAGCGGGGAGAGACTTCATGAACACTGAAGCTTTCTTT. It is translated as CAAGRDFMNTEAFF.

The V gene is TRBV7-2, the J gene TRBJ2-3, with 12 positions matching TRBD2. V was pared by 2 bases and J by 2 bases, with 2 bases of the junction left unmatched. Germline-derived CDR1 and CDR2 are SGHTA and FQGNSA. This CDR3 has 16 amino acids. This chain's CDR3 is CASSLRLAGDTDTQYF. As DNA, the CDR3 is TGTGCCAGCAGCTTAAGACTAGCGGGAGACACAGATACGCAGTATTTT.

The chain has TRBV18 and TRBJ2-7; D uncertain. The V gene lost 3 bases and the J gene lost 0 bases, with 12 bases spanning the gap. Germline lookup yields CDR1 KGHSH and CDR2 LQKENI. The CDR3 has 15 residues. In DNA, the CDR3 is TGTGCCAGCTCACCGTCAGTCTCAGGCTCCTACGAGCAGTACTTC. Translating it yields CASSPSVSGSYEQYF.

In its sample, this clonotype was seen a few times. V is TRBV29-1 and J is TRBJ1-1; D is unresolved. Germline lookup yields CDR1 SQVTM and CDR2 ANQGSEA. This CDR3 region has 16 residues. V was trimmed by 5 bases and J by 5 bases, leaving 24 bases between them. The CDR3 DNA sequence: TGCAGCGTTTCTCATCTCAGGACTAATTCCGGGACTGAAGCTTTCTTT. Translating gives CSVSHLRTNSGTEAFF.

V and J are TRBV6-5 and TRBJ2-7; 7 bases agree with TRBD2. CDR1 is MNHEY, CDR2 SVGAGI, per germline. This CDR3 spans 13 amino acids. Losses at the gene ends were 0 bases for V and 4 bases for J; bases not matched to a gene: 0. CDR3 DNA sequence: TGTGCCAGCAGTTACTCGCGGGGGTACGAGCAGTACGTC. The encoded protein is CASSYSRGYEQYV.

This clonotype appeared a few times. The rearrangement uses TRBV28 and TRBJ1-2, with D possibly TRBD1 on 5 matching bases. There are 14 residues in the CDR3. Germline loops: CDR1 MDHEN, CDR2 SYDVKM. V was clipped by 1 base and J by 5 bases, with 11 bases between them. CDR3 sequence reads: CASSLYNRNYGYTF. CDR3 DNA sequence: TGTGCCAGCAGTTTATATAACAGGAATTATGGCTACACCTTC.

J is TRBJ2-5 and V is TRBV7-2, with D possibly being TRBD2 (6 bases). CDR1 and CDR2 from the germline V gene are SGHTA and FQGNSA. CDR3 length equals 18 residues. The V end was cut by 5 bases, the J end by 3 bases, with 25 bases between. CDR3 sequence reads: CASSHRGLSVSWKETQYF. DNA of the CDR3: TGTGCCAGCAGCCATAGGGGACTCAGCGTAAGTTGGAAAGAGACCCAGTACTTC.

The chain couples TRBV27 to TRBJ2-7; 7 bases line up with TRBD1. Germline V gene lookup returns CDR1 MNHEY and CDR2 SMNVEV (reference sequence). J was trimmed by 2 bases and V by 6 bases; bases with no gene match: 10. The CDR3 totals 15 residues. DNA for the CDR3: TGTGCCAGCAGCGACAGGGCCAGGGTAACCTACGAGCAGTACTTC. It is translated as CASSDRARVTYEQYF.

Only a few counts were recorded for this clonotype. For the CDR3, the DNA is TGTGCCAGCACGACGACAGGGGGAACTGAAGCTTTCTTT. It is translated as CASTTTGGTEAFF. The chain links TRBV12-3 or TRBV12-4 to TRBJ1-1, with 9 positions matching TRBD1. V gave up 7 bases and J gave up 5 bases; unmatched junction bases: 5. The CDR3 runs to 13 residues.

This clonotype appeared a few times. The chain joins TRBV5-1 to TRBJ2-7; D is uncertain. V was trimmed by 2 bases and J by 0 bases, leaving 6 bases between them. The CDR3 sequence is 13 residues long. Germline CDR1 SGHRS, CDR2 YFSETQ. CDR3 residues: CASSFDFSYEQYV. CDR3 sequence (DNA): TGCGCCAGCAGCTTTGACTTCTCCTACGAGCAGTACGTC.

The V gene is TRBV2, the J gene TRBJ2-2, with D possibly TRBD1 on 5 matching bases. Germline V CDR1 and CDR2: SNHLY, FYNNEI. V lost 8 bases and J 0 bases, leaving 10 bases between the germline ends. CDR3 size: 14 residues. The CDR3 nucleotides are TGTGCCAGCGACAGCCTCGCGAACACCGGGGAGCTGTTTTTT. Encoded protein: CASDSLANTGELFF.

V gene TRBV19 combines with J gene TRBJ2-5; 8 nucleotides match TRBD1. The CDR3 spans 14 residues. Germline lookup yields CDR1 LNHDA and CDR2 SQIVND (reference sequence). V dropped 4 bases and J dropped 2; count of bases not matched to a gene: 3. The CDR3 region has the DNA TGTGCCAGTAGTAAAACAGGGGGGCAAGAGACCCAGTACTTC. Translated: CASSKTGGQETQYF.

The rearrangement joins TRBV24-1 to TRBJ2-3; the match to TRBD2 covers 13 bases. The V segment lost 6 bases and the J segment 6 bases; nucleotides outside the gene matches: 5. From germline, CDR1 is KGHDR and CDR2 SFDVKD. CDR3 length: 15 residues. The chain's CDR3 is CATSYGTSGVDTQYF. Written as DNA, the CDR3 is TGTGCCACCAGTTATGGGACTAGCGGGGTGGATACGCAGTATTTT.

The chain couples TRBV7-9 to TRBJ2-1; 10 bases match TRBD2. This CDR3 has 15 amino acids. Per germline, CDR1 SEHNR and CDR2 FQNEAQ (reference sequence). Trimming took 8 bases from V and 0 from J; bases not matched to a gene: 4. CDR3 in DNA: TGTGCCAGCCTAGCGGGGGACCCCTCCTACAATGAGCAGTTCTTC. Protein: CASLAGDPSYNEQFF.

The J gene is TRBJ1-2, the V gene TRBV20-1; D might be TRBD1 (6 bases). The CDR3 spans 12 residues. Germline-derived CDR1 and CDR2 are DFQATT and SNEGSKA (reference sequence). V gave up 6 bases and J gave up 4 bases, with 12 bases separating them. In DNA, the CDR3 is TGCAGTGCGCACCAGGGGACCTATGGCTACACCTTC. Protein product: CSAHQGTYGYTF.

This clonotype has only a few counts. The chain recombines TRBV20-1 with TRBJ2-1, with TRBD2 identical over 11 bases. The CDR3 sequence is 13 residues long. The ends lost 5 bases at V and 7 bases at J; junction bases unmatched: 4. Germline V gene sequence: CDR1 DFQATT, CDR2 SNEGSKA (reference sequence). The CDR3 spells CSAGTSGLNEQFF. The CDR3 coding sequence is TGCAGTGCTGGGACTAGCGGCCTGAATGAGCAGTTCTTC.

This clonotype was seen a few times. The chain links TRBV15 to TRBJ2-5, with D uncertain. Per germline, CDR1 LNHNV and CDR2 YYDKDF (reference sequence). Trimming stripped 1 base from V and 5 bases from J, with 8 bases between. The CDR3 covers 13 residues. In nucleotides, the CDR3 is TGTGCCACCAGCAGAGGGGCCGCGGAGACCCAGTACTTC. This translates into CATSRGAAETQYF.

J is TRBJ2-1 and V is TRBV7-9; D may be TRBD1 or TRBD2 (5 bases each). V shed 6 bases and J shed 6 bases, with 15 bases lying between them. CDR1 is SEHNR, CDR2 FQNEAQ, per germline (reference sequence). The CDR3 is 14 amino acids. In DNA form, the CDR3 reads TGTGCCAGCAGTCCTCGGGGCAGTGGCAATGAGCAGTTCTTC. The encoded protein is CASSPRGSGNEQFF.

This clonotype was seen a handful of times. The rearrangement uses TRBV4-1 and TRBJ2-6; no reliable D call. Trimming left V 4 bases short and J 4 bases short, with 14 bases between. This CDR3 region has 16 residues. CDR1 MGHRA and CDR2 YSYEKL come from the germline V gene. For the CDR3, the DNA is TGCGCCAGCAGCCCCCGTTCGGCGGTCGGGGCCAACGTCCTGACTTTC. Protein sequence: CASSPRSAVGANVLTF.

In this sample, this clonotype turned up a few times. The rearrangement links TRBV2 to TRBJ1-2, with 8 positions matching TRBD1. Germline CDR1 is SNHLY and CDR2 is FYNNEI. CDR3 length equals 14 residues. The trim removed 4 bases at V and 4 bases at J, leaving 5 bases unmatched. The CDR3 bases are TGTGCCAGCAGTGTTGGACAGGGCATCTATGGCTACACCTTC. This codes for CASSVGQGIYGYTF.

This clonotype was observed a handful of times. Written as DNA, the CDR3 is TGTGCCAGCCTTAGACAGGGAGCCACCGGGGAGCTGTTTTTT. Translation gives CASLRQGATGELFF. The chain links TRBV27 to TRBJ2-2; 7 bases fit TRBD1. The CDR3 is 14 residues long. Germline loops: CDR1 MNHEY, CDR2 SMNVEV (reference sequence). Losses at the gene ends were 8 bases for V and 4 bases for J; bases not matched to a gene: 7.

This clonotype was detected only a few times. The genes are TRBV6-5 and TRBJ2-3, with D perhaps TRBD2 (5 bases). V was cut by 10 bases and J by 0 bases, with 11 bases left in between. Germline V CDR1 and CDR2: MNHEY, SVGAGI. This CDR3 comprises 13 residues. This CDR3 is CATRRESTDTQYF. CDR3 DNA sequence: TGTGCCACCCGCCGGGAAAGCACAGATACGCAGTATTTT.

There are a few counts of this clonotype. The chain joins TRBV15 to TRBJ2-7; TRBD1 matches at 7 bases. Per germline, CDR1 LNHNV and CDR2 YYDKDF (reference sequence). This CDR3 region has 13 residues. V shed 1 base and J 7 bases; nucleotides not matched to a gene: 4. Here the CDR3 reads CATSRARDSEQYV. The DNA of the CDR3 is TGTGCCACCAGCAGAGCACGGGACAGTGAGCAGTACGTC.

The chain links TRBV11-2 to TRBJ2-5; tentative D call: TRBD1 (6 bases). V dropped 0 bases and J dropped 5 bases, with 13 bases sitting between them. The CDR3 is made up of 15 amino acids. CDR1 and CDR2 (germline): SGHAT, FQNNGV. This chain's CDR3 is CASSLEPGAQETQYF. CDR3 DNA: TGTGCCAGCAGCTTAGAGCCAGGGGCCCAGGAGACCCAGTACTTC.

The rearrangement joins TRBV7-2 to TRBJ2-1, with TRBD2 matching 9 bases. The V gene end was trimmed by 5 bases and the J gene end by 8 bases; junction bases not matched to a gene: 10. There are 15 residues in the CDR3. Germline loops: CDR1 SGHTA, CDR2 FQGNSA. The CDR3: CASSVTSGSWDEQFF. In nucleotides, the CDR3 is TGTGCCAGCAGCGTGACTAGCGGTTCGTGGGATGAGCAGTTCTTC.

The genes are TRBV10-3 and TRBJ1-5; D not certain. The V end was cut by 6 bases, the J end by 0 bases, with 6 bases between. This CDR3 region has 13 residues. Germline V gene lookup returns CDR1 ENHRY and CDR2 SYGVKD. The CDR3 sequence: CAISGNSNQPQHF. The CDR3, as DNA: TGTGCCATCAGCGGTAATAGCAATCAGCCCCAGCATTTT.

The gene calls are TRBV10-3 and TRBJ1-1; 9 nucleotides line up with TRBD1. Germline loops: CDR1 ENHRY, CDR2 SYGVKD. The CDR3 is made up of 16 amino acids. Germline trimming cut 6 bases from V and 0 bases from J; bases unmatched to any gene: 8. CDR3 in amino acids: CAIRKGTGTMNTEAFF. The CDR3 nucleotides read TGTGCCATCAGGAAAGGGACAGGGACGATGAACACTGAAGCTTTCTTT.

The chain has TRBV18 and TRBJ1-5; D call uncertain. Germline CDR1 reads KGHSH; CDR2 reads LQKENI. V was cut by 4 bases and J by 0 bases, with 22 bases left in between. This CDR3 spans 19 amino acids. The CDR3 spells CASSLRENRSSLSNQPQHF. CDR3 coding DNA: TGTGCCAGCTCACTTAGAGAGAATCGGAGTTCCCTTAGCAATCAGCCCCAGCATTTT. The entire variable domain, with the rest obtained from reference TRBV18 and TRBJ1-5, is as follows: NAGVMQNPRHLVRRRGQEARLRCSPMKGHSHVYWYRQLPEEGLKFMVYLQKENIIDESGMPKERFSAEFPKEGPSILRIQQVVRGDSAAYFCASSLRENRSSLSNQPQHFGDGTRLSIL.

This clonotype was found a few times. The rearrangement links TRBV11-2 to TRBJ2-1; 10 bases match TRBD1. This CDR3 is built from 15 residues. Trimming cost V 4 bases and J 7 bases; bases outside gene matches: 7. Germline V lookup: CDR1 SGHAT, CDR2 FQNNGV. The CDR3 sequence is CASSSGTGVLNEQFF. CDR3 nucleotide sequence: TGTGCCAGCAGCTCCGGGACAGGGGTATTGAATGAGCAGTTCTTC. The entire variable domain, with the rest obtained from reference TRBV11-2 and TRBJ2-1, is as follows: EAGVAQSPRYKIIEKRQSVAFWCNPISGHATLYWYQQILGQGPKLLIQFQNNGVVDDSQLPKDRFSAERLKGVDSTLKIQPAKLEDSAVYLCASSSGTGVLNEQFFGPGTRLTVL.

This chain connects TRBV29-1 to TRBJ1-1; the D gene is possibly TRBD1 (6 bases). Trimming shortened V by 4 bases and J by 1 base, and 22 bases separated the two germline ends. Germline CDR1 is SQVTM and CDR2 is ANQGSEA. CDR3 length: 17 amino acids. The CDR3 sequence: CSVAQLTGFAQNTEAFF. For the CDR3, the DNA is TGCAGCGTTGCCCAGTTAACAGGGTTCGCCCAGAACACTGAAGCTTTCTTT.

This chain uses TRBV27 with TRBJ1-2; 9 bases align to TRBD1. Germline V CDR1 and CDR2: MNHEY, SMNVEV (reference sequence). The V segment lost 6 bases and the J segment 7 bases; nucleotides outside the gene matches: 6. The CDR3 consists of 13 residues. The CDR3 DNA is TGTGCCAGCAGGACCGGGACAGGGTTTGGCTACACCTTC. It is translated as CASRTGTGFGYTF.